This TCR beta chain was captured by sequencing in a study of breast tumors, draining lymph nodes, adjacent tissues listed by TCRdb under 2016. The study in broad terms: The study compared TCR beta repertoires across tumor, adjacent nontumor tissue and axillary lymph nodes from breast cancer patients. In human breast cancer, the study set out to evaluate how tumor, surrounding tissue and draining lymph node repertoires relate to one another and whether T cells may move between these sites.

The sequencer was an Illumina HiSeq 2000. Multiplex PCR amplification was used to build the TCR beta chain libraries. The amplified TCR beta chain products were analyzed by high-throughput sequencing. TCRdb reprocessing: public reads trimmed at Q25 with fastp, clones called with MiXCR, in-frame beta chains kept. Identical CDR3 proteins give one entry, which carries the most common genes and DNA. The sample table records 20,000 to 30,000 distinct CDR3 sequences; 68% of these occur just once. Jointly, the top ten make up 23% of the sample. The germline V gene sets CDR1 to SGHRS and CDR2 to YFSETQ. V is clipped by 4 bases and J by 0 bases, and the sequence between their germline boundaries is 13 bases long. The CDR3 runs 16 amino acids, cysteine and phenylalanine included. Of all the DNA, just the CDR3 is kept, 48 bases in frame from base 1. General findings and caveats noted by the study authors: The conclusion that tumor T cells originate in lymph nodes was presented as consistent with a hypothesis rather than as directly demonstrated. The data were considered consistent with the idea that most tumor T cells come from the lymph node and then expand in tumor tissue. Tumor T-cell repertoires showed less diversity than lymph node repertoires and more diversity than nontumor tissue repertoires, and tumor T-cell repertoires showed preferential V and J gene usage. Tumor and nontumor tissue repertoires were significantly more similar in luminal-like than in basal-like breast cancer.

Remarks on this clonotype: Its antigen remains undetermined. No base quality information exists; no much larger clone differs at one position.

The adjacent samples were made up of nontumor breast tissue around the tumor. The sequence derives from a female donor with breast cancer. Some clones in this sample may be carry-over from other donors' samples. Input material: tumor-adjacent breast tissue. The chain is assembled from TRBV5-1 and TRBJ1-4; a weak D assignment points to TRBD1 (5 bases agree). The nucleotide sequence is TGCGCCAGCAGCCAGGGACTGGGGGCAACTAATGAAAAACTGTTTTTT. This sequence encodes CASSQGLGATNEKLFF.